What follows describes a single T cell receptor (beta chain). Its specificity is unknown. With 1 base removed from V and 4 bases from J, the gap between germline ends came to 11 bases. From germline, CDR1 is SEHNR and CDR2 FQNEAQ (reference sequence). There are 14 residues in the CDR3. Produced via immunoSEQ multiplex PCR; TCRdb's table is partial and in-frame only. The sample has around 96,000 clones, 90% seen once. The data originate from a study of graft-versus-host responses after intestinal transplantation. On the study more broadly: Each recipient received a multivisceral, liver-intestinal, or isolated intestinal graft.

Study-level findings and limits: The study found high graft-versus-host to host-versus-graft clonal ratios in allografts of patients with graft-donor T cell macrochimerism. GvH clones detected in recipient marrow included some appearing first in ileum or blood.

J is TRBJ2-7 and V is TRBV7-9; perhaps TRBD2 as D (5 bases). Source: PBMCs, taken 450 to 460 days after intestinal transplant. This TCR was sampled from a human patient who received an intestinal transplant, so some T cells may come from the graft donor. CDR3 in amino acids: CASSLGPEVYEQYF. The CDR3 nucleotides are TGTGCCAGCAGCTTAGGCCCGGAGGTTTACGAGCAGTACTTC.